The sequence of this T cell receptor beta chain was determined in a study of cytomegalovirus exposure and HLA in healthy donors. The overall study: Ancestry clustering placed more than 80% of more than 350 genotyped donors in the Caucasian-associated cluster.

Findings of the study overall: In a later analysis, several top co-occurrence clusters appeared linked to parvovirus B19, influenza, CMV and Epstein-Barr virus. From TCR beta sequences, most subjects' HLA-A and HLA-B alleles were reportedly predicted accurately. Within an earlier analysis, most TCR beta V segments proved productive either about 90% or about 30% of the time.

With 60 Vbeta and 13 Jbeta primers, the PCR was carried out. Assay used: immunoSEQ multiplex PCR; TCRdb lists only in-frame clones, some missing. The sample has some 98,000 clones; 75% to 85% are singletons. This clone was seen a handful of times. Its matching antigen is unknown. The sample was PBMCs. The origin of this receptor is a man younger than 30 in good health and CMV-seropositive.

The CDR3 DNA sequence: TGCGCCAGCAGCCTTACAGGGATGGGCAATCAGCCCCAGCATTTT. Its translation is CASSLTGMGNQPQHF. The chain recombines TRBV4-1 with TRBJ1-5; maybe TRBD1 (6 bases). CDR1 is MGHRA, CDR2 YSYEKL, per germline. The germline V and J ends were trimmed by 4 bases and 2 bases, with 12 bases remaining between them. This CDR3 spans 15 amino acids.